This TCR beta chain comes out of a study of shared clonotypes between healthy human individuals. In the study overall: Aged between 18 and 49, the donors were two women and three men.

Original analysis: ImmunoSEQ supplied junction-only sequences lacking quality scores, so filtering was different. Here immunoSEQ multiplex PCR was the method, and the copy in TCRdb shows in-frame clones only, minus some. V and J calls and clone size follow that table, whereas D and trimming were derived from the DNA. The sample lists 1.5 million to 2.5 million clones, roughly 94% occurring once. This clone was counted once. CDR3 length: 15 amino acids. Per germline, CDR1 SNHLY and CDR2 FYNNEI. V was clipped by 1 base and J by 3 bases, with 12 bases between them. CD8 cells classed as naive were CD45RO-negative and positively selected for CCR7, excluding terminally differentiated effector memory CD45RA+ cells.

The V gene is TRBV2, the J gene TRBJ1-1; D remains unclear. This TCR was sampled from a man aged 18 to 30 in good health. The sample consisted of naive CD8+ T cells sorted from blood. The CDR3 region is CASSEGMGLDTEAFF. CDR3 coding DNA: TGTGCCAGCAGTGAAGGTATGGGCCTGGACACTGAAGCTTTCTTT.